The 9 T cell receptor beta chains presented below share a single source sample, sequenced in a study of tumor-infiltrating lymphocytes in primary liver carcinoma. Priming with a constant-region primer yielded TCR beta cDNA from roughly 490 ng total RNA. ARM-PCR, slightly modified, supplied the TCR beta libraries through three nested multiplex PCR rounds. Both of the initial two PCR rounds ran for about 11 cycles and employed TRBV1-TRBV30 forward primers alongside a C-beta reverse primer. Each CDR3 protein is one row after TCRdb ran MiXCR on the multiplex PCR reads. The sample holds approximately 330,000 distinct CDR3 sequences, about two thirds seen once. RNA was extracted from whole blood without cell sorting, alongside germline DNA. The source material was peripheral blood. The source is a man aged 35 to 55 with primary liver carcinoma and hepatitis B virus infection.

The CDR3 bases are TGTGCCATCGGACGGTACATGGGGAGCCACGGGCAGTACTTC. Protein product: CAIGRYMGSHGQYF. The rearrangement links TRBV10-3 to TRBJ2-7; tentatively, D is TRBD2 (5 bases). The CDR3 is made up of 14 amino acids. The V end lost 8 bases, the J end lost 9 bases, and 23 bases lay between the germline ends. In germline, CDR1 is ENHRY, CDR2 SYGVKD.

Regarding this clonotype: A read error may be the cause here, since a much bigger clone is one base away. The J gene is TRBJ2-1, the V gene TRBV14, with D possibly matching TRBD2 (5 bases). The V gene's germline CDR1 is SGHDN and CDR2 FVKESK. The CDR3 runs to 16 residues. Trimming left V 1 base short and J 6 bases short, with 16 bases between. The CDR3 DNA reads TGTGCCAGCAGCCAAGTTAGGACTCTGCCTGGCAATGAGCAGTTCTTC. Amino acid sequence: CASSQVRTLPGNEQFF.

Comments on this clonotype: This clone may be a read error of a much larger clone one base away. The V gene is TRBV29-1, the J gene TRBJ1-2, with D possibly being TRBD1 (5 bases). Per the germline V gene, CDR1 is SQVTM and CDR2 is ANQGSEA. V lost 4 bases, J lost 4 bases, and 25 bases lay in between. The CDR3 covers 17 residues. CDR3 region: CSVVAGTAGTLSYGYTF. In DNA form, the CDR3 reads TGCAGCGTTGTAGCGGGGACGGCAGGGACCTTATCCTATGGCTACACCTTC.

This clonotype was seen ten or more times. J is TRBJ2-3 and V is TRBV10-3; 8 bases align to TRBD2. Germline V gene sequence: CDR1 ENHRY, CDR2 SYGVKD. CDR3 size: 14 residues. After removal of 8 bases from V and 6 bases from J, the junction contained 10 bases not matched to a gene. CDR3 protein: CAIWPGLASDTQYF. CDR3 nucleotide sequence: TGTGCCATCTGGCCTGGACTAGCAAGTGATACGCAGTATTTT.

In regard to this clonotype: Without the conserved terminal phenylalanine or tryptophan, this CDR3 likely stems from a read error. The V gene is TRBV4-3, the J gene TRBJ2-7; unclear D gene. This CDR3 spans 16 amino acids. Germline V lookup: CDR1 LGHNA, CDR2 YSLEER. CDR3 region: CASSQAQATDPYEQYL. The CDR3 nucleotides are TGCGCCAGCAGTCAAGCCCAGGCAACTGATCCCTACGAGCAGTACTTA.

The gene calls are TRBV30 and TRBJ2-3; D gene uncertain. V lost 0 bases and J 5 bases, leaving 12 bases between the germline ends. The CDR3 spans 14 residues. In germline, CDR1 is GTSNPN, CDR2 SVGIG (reference sequence). The CDR3 spells CAWSVRAILDTQYF. The CDR3 DNA reads TGTGCCTGGAGTGTACGGGCTATTTTAGATACGCAGTATTTT.

With respect to this clonotype: A read error is possible here, since a much larger clone lies one base away. The chain combines TRBV4-1 with TRBJ2-5; weak D call: TRBD1 (5 bases). Germline lookup yields CDR1 MGHRA and CDR2 YSYEKL. The ends were cut back, 3 bases at V and 4 bases at J, with 21 bases in the middle. The CDR3 covers 17 residues. The CDR3 sequence is CASSHRASDISRETQYF. CDR3 nucleotides: TGCGCCAGCAGCCACCGAGCCTCGGACATCAGTCGAGAGACCCAGTACTTC.

The rearrangement links TRBV11-2 to TRBJ1-2; TRBD1 aligns across 10 bases. The CDR3 is 15 amino acids. J gave up 4 bases and V 4 bases, and 6 bases lay outside the gene matches. Germline V lookup: CDR1 SGHAT, CDR2 FQNNGV. The CDR3 is CASSSTGGASYGYTF. The CDR3, as DNA: TGTGCCAGCAGCTCGACAGGGGGCGCAAGCTATGGCTACACCTTC.

This clonotype was detected many times. The chain recombines TRBV29-1 with TRBJ2-7; D might be TRBD1 (5 bases). The CDR3 totals 12 residues. The germline V gene encodes CDR1 SQVTM and CDR2 ANQGSEA. The V end lost 4 bases, the J end lost 1 base, and 8 bases lay between the germline ends. CDR3 protein: CSVVSGSYEQYF. CDR3 nucleotide sequence: TGCAGCGTTGTCTCAGGGTCCTACGAGCAGTACTTC.